A single sample gave rise to the 12 T cell receptor beta chains below, sequenced in a study of identical twins. TCRdb passed the 5' RACE reads through MiXCR, listing each CDR3 protein once. The data contain about 570,000 distinct CDR3 sequences, 9.6% of them singletons. The sample also formed part of further work on yellow fever vaccine responses in identical twins.

The sample consisted of PBMCs. These TCRs come from a woman aged 18-30 years in good health.

This sequence joins TRBV11-2 and TRBJ2-6, with D maybe TRBD1 (6 bases). Germline CDR1 reads SGHAT; CDR2 reads FQNNGV. The length of the CDR3 is 18 residues. Trimming took 4 bases from V and 4 from J, leaving 20 bases between them. This chain's CDR3 is CASSSAAFRGPGANVLTF. Written as DNA, the CDR3 is TGTGCCAGCAGCTCCGCCGCTTTCAGGGGACCGGGGGCCAACGTCCTGACTTTC.

With regard to this clonotype: Germline is not matched at one junction end, which may reflect a read error. The chain combines TRBV12-3 or TRBV12-4 with TRBJ2-6, with 8 bases that match TRBD2. CDR3 length: 13 amino acids. CDR3 DNA: TGCGGGGGGGCCAATTCTGGGGCCAACGTCCTGACTTTC. It specifies CGGANSGANVLTF.

In this sample, this clonotype turned up many times. The chain combines TRBV28 with TRBJ2-5; D is undetermined. The CDR3 contains 13 residues. Trimming left V 6 bases short and J 2 bases short, with 10 bases between. From germline, CDR1 is MDHEN and CDR2 SYDVKM. The CDR3 DNA is TGTGCCAGCAGCCCTGGTGGGCAAGAGACCCAGTACTTC. It translates to CASSPGGQETQYF.

This sequence joins TRBV24-1 and TRBJ2-1, with a weak D call TRBD1 (6 bases). The CDR3 runs to 15 residues. Germline CDR1 is KGHDR and CDR2 is SFDVKD. The germline V and J ends were trimmed by 1 base and 2 bases, with 8 bases remaining between them. The CDR3 sequence is CATSDLRQAYNEQFF. In nucleotides, the CDR3 is TGTGCCACCAGTGATTTAAGACAGGCCTACAATGAGCAGTTCTTC.

This clonotype was detected ten times or more. CDR3 sequence: CASSLAGAGYNEQFF. The CDR3 nucleotides read TGTGCCAGCAGCTTAGCGGGTGCAGGGTACAATGAGCAGTTCTTC. This sequence joins TRBV7-2 and TRBJ2-1; maybe TRBD1 (5 bases). Germline lookup yields CDR1 SGHTA and CDR2 FQGNSA. With 0 bases removed from V and 4 bases from J, the gap between germline ends came to 10 bases. This CDR3 has 15 residues.

This clonotype was seen a few times. The V call is TRBV25-1, the J call TRBJ2-1; 11 bases match TRBD2. Germline CDR1 reads MGHDK; CDR2 reads SYGVNS. This CDR3 spans 14 amino acids. J was trimmed by 9 bases and V by 4 bases; bases with no gene match: 5. The CDR3 nucleotides are TGTGCCAGCAGTGTTAGCGGGAGGGCCGGTGAGCAGTTCTTC. As protein: CASSVSGRAGEQFF.

There are many counts of this clonotype. The chain employs TRBV5-1 and TRBJ2-3, with D maybe TRBD1 (6 bases). Germline V gene data show CDR1 as SGHRS and CDR2 as YFSETQ. The CDR3 contains 17 residues. The V end was cut by 3 bases, the J end by 4 bases, with 21 bases between. The CDR3 loop reads CASSSPKGTPTADTQYF. In DNA, the CDR3 is TGCGCCAGCAGCTCTCCTAAGGGGACACCTACGGCAGATACGCAGTATTTT. Based on the CDR3 plus reference TRBV5-1 and TRBJ2-3, the full variable domain is KAGVTQTPRYLIKTRGQQVTLSCSPISGHRSVSWYQQTPGQGLQFLFEYFSETQRNKGNFPGRFSGRQFSNSRSEMNVSTLELGDSALYLCASSSPKGTPTADTQYFGPGTRLTVL.

The V gene is TRBV29-1, the J gene TRBJ2-1, with 8 bases identical to TRBD2. The germline V gene has CDR1 SQVTM and CDR2 ANQGSEA. This CDR3 contains 11 residues. The CDR3 DNA is TGCAGTGTAGGCGGGGGGAATGAGCAGTTCTTC. This sequence encodes CSVGGGNEQFF.

In its sample, this clonotype was seen a few times. This sequence joins TRBV10-3 and TRBJ2-7; D unresolved. The CDR3 runs to 14 residues. The V gene's germline CDR1 is ENHRY and CDR2 SYGVKD. V was shortened by 0 bases and J by 5 bases, with 11 bases between the two germline ends. The CDR3 loop reads CAISESPPGDEQYF. As DNA, the CDR3 is TGTGCCATCAGTGAGTCACCACCGGGTGACGAGCAGTACTTC.

This clonotype has more than one count but fewer than ten. V usage is TRBV5-1 and J usage is TRBJ2-5; possibly TRBD1 for D (5 bases). The V gene lost 5 bases and the J gene lost 0 bases, with 8 bases spanning the gap. Germline CDR1 reads SGHRS; CDR2 reads YFSETQ. This CDR3 is 13 amino acids long. CDR3 amino acids: CASRRRDQETQYF. The CDR3 DNA reads as TGCGCCAGCAGACGCAGGGACCAAGAGACCCAGTACTTC.

This clonotype has ten or more counts. V and J are TRBV4-1 and TRBJ2-1; possibly TRBD1 or TRBD2 for D (8 bases each). Germline V gene data show CDR1 as MGHRA and CDR2 as YSYEKL. Trimming removed 3 bases from V and 3 bases from J, with 24 bases in between. This CDR3 contains 19 residues. The CDR3 nucleotides read TGCGCCAGCAGCCATCTAAGATCGGGAGGGACAGGCCTCTACAATGAGCAGTTCTTC. Its translation: CASSHLRSGGTGLYNEQFF.

There are a few counts of this clonotype. V and J are TRBV24-1 and TRBJ2-3; 9 positions match TRBD2. Germline lookup yields CDR1 KGHDR and CDR2 SFDVKD. This CDR3 contains 16 residues. Germline trimming cut 9 bases from V and 1 base from J; bases unmatched to any gene: 10. CDR3 amino acids: CATFAGGPLGTDTQYF. In DNA, the CDR3 is TGTGCCACCTTTGCGGGAGGGCCGTTGGGCACAGATACGCAGTATTTT.